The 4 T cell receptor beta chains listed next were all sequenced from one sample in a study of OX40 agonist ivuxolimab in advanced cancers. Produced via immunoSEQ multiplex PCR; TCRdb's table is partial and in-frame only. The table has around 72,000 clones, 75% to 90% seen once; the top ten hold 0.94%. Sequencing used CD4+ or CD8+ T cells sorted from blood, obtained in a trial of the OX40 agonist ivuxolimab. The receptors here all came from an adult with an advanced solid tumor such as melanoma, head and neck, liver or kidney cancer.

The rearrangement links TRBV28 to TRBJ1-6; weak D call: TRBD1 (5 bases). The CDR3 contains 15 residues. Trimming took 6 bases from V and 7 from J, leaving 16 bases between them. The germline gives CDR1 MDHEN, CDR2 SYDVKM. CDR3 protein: CASRPGGSWNSPLHF. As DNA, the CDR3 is TGTGCCAGCAGGCCGGGGGGGTCTTGGAATTCACCCCTCCACTTT.

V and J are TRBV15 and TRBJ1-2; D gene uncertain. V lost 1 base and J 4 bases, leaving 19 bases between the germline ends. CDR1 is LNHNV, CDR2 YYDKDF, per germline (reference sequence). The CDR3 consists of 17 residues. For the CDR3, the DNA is TGTGCCACCAGCAGAGGGGTAGTGGGAGGTGACGGCTATGGCTACACCTTC. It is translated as CATSRGVVGGDGYGYTF. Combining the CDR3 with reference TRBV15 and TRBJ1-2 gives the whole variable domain DAMVIQNPRYQVTQFGKPVTLSCSQTLNHNVMYWYQQKSSQAPKLLFHYYDKDFNNEADTPDNFQSRRPNTSFCFLDIRSPGLGDTAMYLCATSRGVVGGDGYGYTFGSGTRLTVV.

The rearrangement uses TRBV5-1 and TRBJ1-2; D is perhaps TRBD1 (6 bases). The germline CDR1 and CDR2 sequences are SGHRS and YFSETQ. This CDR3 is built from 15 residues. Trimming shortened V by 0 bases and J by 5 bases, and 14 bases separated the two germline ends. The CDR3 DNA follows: TGCGCCAGCAGCTTGGGACAGGTTAGGGAATATGGCTACACCTTC. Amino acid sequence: CASSLGQVREYGYTF.

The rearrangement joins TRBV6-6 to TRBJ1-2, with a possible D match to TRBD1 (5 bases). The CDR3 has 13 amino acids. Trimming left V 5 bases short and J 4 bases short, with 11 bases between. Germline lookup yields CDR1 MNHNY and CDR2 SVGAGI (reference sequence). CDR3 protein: CASSSDSRYGYTF. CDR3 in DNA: TGTGCCAGCAGTAGCGACAGCCGCTATGGCTACACCTTC.